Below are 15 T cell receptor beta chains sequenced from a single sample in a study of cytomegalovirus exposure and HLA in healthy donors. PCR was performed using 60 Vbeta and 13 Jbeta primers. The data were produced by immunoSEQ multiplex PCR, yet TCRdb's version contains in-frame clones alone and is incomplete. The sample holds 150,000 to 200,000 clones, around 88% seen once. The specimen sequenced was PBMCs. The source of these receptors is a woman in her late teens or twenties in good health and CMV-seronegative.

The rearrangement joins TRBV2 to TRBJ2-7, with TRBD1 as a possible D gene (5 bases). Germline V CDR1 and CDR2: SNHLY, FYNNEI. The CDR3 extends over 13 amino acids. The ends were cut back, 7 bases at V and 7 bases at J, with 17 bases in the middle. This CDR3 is CASNKGATSEQYF. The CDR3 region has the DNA TGTGCCAGCAATAAAGGGGCGACCTCGGAGCAGTACTTC.

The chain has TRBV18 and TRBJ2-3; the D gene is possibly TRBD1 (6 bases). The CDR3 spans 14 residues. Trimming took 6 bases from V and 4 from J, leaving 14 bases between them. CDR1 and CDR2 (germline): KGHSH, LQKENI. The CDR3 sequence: CASSITGFADTQYF. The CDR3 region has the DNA TGTGCCAGCTCCATCACAGGGTTCGCAGATACGCAGTATTTT.

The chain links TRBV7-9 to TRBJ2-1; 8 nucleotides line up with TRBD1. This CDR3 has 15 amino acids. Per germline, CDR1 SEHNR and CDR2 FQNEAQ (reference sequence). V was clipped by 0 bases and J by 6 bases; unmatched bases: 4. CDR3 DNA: TGTGCCAGCAGCTTAGCGGTAGGGACAGGCAATGAGCAGTTCTTC. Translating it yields CASSLAVGTGNEQFF.

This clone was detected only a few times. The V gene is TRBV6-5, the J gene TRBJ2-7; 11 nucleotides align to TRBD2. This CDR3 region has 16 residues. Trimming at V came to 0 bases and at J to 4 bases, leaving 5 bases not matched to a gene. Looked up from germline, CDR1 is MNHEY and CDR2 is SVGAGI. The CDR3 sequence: CASSYSRLAGPYEQYF. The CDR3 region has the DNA TGTGCCAGCAGTTACTCGCGACTAGCGGGACCATACGAGCAGTACTTC.

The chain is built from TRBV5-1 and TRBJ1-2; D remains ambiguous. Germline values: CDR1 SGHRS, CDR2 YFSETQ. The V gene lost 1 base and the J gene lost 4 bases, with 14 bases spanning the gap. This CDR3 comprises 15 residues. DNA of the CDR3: TGCGCCAGCAGCTTGAATGTAGAAGCTTTCTATGGCTACACCTTC. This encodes CASSLNVEAFYGYTF. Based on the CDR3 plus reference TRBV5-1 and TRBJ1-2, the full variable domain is KAGVTQTPRYLIKTRGQQVTLSCSPISGHRSVSWYQQTPGQGLQFLFEYFSETQRNKGNFPGRFSGRQFSNSRSEMNVSTLELGDSALYLCASSLNVEAFYGYTFGSGTRLTVV.

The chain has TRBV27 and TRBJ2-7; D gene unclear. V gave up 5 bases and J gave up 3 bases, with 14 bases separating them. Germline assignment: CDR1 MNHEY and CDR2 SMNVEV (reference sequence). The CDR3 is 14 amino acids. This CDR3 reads CASSLVLGSYEQYF. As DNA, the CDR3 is TGTGCCAGCAGTCTTGTGTTGGGCAGCTACGAGCAGTACTTC.

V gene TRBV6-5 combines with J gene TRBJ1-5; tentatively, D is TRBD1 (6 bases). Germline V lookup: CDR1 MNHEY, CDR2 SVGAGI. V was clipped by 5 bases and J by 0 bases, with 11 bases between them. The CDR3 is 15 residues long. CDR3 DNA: TGTGCCAGCAGTCCGGACAGCTATAGCAATCAGCCCCAGCATTTT. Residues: CASSPDSYSNQPQHF.

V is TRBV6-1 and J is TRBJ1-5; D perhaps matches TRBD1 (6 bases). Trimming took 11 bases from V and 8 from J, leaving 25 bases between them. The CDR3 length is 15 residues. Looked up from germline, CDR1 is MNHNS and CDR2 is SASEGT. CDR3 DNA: TGTGCCGCAGCTGAGGGACACCCTTGGGTGGAGCCCCAGCATTTT. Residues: CAAAEGHPWVEPQHF.

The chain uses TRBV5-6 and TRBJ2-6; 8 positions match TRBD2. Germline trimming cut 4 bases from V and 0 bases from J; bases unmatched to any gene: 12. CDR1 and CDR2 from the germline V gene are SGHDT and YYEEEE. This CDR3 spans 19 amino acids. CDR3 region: CASSVPLAGRRSGANVLTF. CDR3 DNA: TGTGCCAGCAGCGTCCCTCTAGCGGGCCGTCGCTCTGGGGCCAACGTCCTGACTTTC.

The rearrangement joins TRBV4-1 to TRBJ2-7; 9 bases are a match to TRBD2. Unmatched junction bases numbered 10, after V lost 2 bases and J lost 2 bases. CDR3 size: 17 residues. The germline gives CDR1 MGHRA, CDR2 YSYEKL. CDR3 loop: CASSQRTTSGNPYEQYF. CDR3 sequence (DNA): TGCGCCAGCAGCCAAAGAACGACTAGCGGTAACCCCTACGAGCAGTACTTC.

Here the CDR3 reads CASSDRGEGYTF. In nucleotides, the CDR3 is TGTGCCAGCAGTGACAGGGGCGAAGGCTACACCTTC. The rearrangement joins TRBV25-1 to TRBJ1-2; D perhaps matches TRBD1 (6 bases). Trimming cost V 3 bases and J 8 bases, with 10 bases left between them. Per the germline V gene, CDR1 is MGHDK and CDR2 is SYGVNS. The CDR3 runs to 12 residues.

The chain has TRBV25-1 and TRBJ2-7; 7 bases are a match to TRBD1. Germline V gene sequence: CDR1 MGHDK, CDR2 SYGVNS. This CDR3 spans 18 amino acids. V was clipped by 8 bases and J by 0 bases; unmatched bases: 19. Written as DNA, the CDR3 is TGTGCCAGCTCAAGTGTGGGGTACAGGGGCGTCTCCTCCTACGAGCAGTACTTC. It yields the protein CASSSVGYRGVSSYEQYF.

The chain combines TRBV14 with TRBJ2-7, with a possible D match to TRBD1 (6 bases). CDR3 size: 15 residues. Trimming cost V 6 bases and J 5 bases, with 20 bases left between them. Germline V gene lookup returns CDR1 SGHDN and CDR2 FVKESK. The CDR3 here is CASSRPLLQGHEQYF. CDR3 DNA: TGTGCCAGCAGTCGCCCCCTCCTACAGGGTCACGAGCAGTACTTC.

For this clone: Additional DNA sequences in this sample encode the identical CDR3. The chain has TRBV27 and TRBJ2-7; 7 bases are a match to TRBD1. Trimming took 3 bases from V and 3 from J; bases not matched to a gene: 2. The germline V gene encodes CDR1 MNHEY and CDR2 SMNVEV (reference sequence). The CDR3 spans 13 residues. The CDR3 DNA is TGTGCCAGCAGTTTCCGGGACAGCTACGAGCAGTACTTC. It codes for CASSFRDSYEQYF.

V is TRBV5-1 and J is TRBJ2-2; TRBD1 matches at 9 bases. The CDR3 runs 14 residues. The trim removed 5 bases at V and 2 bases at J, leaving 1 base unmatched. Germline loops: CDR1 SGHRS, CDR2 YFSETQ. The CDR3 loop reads CASRTGGNTGELFF. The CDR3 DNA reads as TGCGCCAGCAGGACAGGGGGAAACACCGGGGAGCTGTTTTTT.